This T cell receptor (beta chain) was obtained from a study of OX40 agonist ivuxolimab in advanced cancers. Study background: Partial responses were recorded for three patients, including one with hepatocellular carcinoma and two with cutaneous melanoma.

Sequencing was performed with immunoSEQ multiplex PCR; in TCRdb, only in-frame clones are kept and a portion is missing. Among about 16,000 clones, approximately 86% were seen once, and the ten largest hold 3.5% to 4%. CDR1 and CDR2 from the germline V gene are MNHNY and SVGAGI (reference sequence). Trimming at V came to 3 bases and at J to 7 bases, leaving 9 bases not matched to a gene. This CDR3 comprises 16 residues. This sequence originates from an adult with an advanced solid tumor such as melanoma, head and neck, liver or kidney cancer. The sample was CD4+ or CD8+ T cells sorted from blood, taken in a trial of the OX40 agonist ivuxolimab. V gene TRBV6-6 combines with J gene TRBJ1-6; 7 positions agree with TRBD1. CDR3 amino acids: CASSYMGGTVNSPLHF. For the CDR3, the DNA is TGTGCCAGCAGTTATATGGGCGGGACAGTGAATTCACCCCTCCACTTT.